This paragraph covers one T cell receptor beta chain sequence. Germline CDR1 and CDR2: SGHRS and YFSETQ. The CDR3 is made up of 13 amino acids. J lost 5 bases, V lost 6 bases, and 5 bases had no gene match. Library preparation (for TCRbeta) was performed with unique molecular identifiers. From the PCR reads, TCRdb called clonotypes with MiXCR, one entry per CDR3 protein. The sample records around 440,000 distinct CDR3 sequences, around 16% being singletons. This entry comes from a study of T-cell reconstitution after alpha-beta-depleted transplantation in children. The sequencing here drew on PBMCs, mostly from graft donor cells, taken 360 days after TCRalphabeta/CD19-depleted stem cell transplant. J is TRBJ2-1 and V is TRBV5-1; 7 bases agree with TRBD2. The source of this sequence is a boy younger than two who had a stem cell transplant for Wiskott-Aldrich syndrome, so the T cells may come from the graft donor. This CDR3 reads CASTPAGHNEQFF. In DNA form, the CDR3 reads TGCGCCAGCACCCCAGCGGGGCACAATGAGCAGTTCTTC. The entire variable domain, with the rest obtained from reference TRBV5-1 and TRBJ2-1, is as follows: KAGVTQTPRYLIKTRGQQVTLSCSPISGHRSVSWYQQTPGQGLQFLFEYFSETQRNKGNFPGRFSGRQFSNSRSEMNVSTLELGDSALYLCASTPAGHNEQFFGPGTRLTVL.